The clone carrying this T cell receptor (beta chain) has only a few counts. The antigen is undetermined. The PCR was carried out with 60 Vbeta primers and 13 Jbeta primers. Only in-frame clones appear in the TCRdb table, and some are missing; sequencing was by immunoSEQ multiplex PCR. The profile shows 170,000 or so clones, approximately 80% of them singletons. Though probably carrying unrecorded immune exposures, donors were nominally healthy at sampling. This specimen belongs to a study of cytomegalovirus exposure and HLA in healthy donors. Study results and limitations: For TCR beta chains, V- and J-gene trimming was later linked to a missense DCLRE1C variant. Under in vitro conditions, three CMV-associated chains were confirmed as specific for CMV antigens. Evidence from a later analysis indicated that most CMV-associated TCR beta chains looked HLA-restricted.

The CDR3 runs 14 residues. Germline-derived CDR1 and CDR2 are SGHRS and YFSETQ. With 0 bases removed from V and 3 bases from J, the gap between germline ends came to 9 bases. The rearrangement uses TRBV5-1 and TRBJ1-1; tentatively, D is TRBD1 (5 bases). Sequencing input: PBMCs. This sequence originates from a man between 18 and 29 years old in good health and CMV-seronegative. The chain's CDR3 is CASSLVAGDTEAFF. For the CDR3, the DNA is TGCGCCAGCAGCTTGGTAGCGGGGGACACTGAAGCTTTCTTT.